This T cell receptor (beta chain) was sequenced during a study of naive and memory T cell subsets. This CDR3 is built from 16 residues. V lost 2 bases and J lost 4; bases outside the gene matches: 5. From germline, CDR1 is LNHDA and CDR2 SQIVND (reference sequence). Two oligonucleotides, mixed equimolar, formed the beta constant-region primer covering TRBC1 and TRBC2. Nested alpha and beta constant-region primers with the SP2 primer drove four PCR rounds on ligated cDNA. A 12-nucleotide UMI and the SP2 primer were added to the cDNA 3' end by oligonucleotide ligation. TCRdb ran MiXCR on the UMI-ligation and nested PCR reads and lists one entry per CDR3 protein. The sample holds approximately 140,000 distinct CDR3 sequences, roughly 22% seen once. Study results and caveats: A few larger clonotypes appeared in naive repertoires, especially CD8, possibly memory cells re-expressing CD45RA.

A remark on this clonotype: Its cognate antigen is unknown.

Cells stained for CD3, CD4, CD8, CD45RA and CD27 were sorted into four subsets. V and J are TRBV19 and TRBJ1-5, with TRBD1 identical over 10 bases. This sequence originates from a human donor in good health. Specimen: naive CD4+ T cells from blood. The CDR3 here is CASSIPGTGVNQPQHF. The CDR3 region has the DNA TGTGCCAGTAGTATACCCGGGACAGGGGTTAATCAGCCCCAGCATTTT. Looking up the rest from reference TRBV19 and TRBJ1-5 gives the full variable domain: DGGITQSPKYLFRKEGQNVTLSCEQNLNHDAMYWYRQDPGQGLRLIYYSQIVNDFQKGDIAEGYSVSREKKESFPLTVTSAQKNPTAFYLCASSIPGTGVNQPQHFGDGTRLSIL.